What follows describes a single T cell receptor beta chain. Its antigen remains unknown. The sample belongs to a study of cytomegalovirus exposure and HLA in healthy donors. Study-wide findings and caveats: The study flagged some 170 TCR beta chains as cytomegalovirus-associated.

Measured with immunoSEQ multiplex PCR; TCRdb has only the in-frame clones, and not every one. The table has 98,000 or so clones, 70% to 90% seen once. The V and J ends lost 1 base and 0 bases respectively, with 7 bases between them. The CDR3 is 14 residues long. Germline V CDR1 and CDR2: KGHSH, LQKENI. This sequence joins TRBV18 and TRBJ2-7, with D hard to call. The specimen sequenced was PBMCs. This clonotype originated in a woman aged 18 to 35 in good health and CMV-seronegative. The CDR3 loop is CASSPRGTSYEQYF. CDR3 nucleotide sequence: TGTGCCAGCTCACCACGCGGCACCTCCTACGAGCAGTACTTC.